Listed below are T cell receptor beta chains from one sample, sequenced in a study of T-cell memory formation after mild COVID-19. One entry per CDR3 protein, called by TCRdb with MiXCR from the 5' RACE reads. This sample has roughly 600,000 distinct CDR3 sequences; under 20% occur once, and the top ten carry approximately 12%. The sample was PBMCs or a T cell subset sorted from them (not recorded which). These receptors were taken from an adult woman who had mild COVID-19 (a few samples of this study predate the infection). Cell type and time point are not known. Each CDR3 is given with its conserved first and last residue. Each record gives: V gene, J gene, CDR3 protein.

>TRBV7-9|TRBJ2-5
CASTRTGAGETQYF
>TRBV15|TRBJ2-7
CATSRDHYEQYF
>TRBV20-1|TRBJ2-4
CSANRDANIQYF
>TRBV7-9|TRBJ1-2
CASSARVGDEYGYTF
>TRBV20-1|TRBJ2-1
CSASHRDRGRDEQFF
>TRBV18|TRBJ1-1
CASSPMDRNTEAFF
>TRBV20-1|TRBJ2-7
CSARPIAGGVYEQYF
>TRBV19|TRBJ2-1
CASSIERTGKDEQFF
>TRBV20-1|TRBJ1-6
CSAKRAGTDYNSPLHF
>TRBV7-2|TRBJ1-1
CASSSDRGGEAFF
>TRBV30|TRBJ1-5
CAWRGSSNQPQHF
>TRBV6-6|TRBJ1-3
CATIPSSLSGNTIYF
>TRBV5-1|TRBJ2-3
CASSLVPPDTQYF